This entry lists 26 T cell receptor beta chains sequenced from one sample in a study of PD-L1 blockade in urothelial cancer. Profiling relied on immunoSEQ multiplex PCR, and the TCRdb table lists in-frame clones only, not all of them. The sample carries some 100,000 clones, roughly nine tenths recorded once. The material sequenced was PBMCs, taken around atezolizumab (anti-PD-L1) treatment. The source of these receptors is a woman aged 80 or over with urothelial cancer.

This clone was detected only a few times. This chain links TRBV28 with TRBJ2-7, with D hard to call. Trimming took 8 bases from V and 3 from J, leaving 14 bases between them. The CDR3 is 13 residues long. CDR1 and CDR2 from the germline V gene are MDHEN and SYDVKM. Here the CDR3 DNA reads TGTGCCAGCCGCGGTCCAGCCGTCTACGAGCAGTACTTC. Its translation is CASRGPAVYEQYF.

This clone came up a few times. CDR3 sequence: CASSLLRMNTEAFF. In DNA form, the CDR3 reads TGTGCCAGCAGTTTGTTGAGGATGAACACTGAAGCTTTCTTT. The chain joins TRBV28 to TRBJ1-1, with D hard to call. V gave up 3 bases and J gave up 0 bases, with 8 bases separating them. Germline lookup yields CDR1 MDHEN and CDR2 SYDVKM. The CDR3 loop spans 14 amino acids.

This chain connects TRBV2 to TRBJ1-5; D not certain. V lost 4 bases and J lost 11, with 18 bases in between. The CDR3 totals 14 residues. Per the germline V gene, CDR1 is SNHLY and CDR2 is FYNNEI. The DNA for the CDR3 is TGTGCCAGCAGTGCCGGGCCAGTGGAGGTTTCCCAGCATTTT. It codes for CASSAGPVEVSQHF.

The CDR3 DNA reads as TGCGCCAGCAGTGAGACATCGGGGGGGACAGATACGCAGTATTTT. Translating gives CASSETSGGTDTQYF. The chain is built from TRBV10-2 and TRBJ2-3; 8 bases are shared with TRBD2. Germline V gene lookup returns CDR1 WSHSY and CDR2 SAAADI. This CDR3 spans 15 amino acids. The J segment lost 3 bases and the V segment lost 2 bases, leaving 4 bases of the junction unmatched.

The chain combines TRBV19 with TRBJ2-5; weak D call: TRBD2 (6 bases). The CDR3 is made up of 15 amino acids. The ends were cut back, 6 bases at V and 2 bases at J, with 16 bases in the middle. The germline CDR1 and CDR2 sequences are LNHDA and SQIVND (reference sequence). The DNA of the CDR3 is TGTGCCAGTAGCCGTCGGGGTAGCGGTCAAGAGACCCAGTACTTC. Its protein product is CASSRRGSGQETQYF. The full variable domain, completed using reference TRBV19 and TRBJ2-5, is DGGITQSPKYLFRKEGQNVTLSCEQNLNHDAMYWYRQDPGQGLRLIYYSQIVNDFQKGDIAEGYSVSREKKESFPLTVTSAQKNPTAFYLCASSRRGSGQETQYFGPGTRLLVL.

The chain carries TRBV9 and TRBJ2-2, with a tentative D call TRBD2 (5 bases). The CDR3 is made up of 16 amino acids. V lost 4 bases and J lost 2, with 15 bases in between. CDR1 is SGDLS, CDR2 YYNGEE, per germline. CDR3 in amino acids: CASSPSLARNTGELFF. As DNA, the CDR3 is TGTGCCAGCAGCCCATCATTAGCGAGAAACACCGGGGAGCTGTTTTTT.

The CDR3 DNA sequence: TGTGCCAGCAGTTCTACACAGGGATCGAACACTGAAGCTTTCTTT. Protein sequence: CASSSTQGSNTEAFF. V and J are TRBV28 and TRBJ1-1, with TRBD1 as a possible D gene (6 bases). In germline, CDR1 is MDHEN, CDR2 SYDVKM. V was pared by 4 bases and J by 1 base, with 13 bases between. This CDR3 comprises 15 residues.

J is TRBJ2-7 and V is TRBV28; TRBD2 matches 10 bases. The length of the CDR3 is 15 residues. CDR1 MDHEN and CDR2 SYDVKM come from the germline V gene. V shed 2 bases, J shed 4 bases, and the junction held 5 bases outside the gene matches. The CDR3 DNA follows: TGTGCCAGCAGTTTACTAGCGGGAGAGTGGTACGAGCAGTACTTC. It codes for CASSLLAGEWYEQYF.

This sequence joins TRBV19 and TRBJ1-1; tentatively, D is TRBD1 (5 bases). Germline V gene data show CDR1 as LNHDA and CDR2 as SQIVND (reference sequence). Trimming cost V 5 bases and J 6 bases, with 22 bases left between them. This CDR3 is built from 16 residues. The CDR3 reads CASSATDIPISPEAFF. For the CDR3, the DNA is TGTGCCAGTAGTGCGACAGACATTCCAATCAGCCCTGAAGCTTTCTTT. The full variable domain, with the rest looked up from reference TRBV19 and TRBJ1-1, is DGGITQSPKYLFRKEGQNVTLSCEQNLNHDAMYWYRQDPGQGLRLIYYSQIVNDFQKGDIAEGYSVSREKKESFPLTVTSAQKNPTAFYLCASSATDIPISPEAFFGQGTRLTVV.

The rearrangement uses TRBV6-1 and TRBJ2-7, with TRBD1 matching 7 bases. Germline V lookup: CDR1 MNHNS, CDR2 SASEGT. After removal of 6 bases from V and 4 bases from J, the junction contained 9 bases not matched to a gene. There are 14 residues in the CDR3. DNA of the CDR3: TGTGCCAGCAGAAAACAGGGGATAGGGTACGAGCAGTACTTC. Amino acid sequence: CASRKQGIGYEQYF.

This chain connects TRBV6-1 to TRBJ2-1, with D tentatively TRBD1 (6 bases). The germline V gene has CDR1 MNHNS and CDR2 SASEGT. The ends were cut back, 4 bases at V and 8 bases at J, with 15 bases in the middle. The CDR3 length is 14 residues. The CDR3 DNA reads TGTGCCAGCAGTGCCTGGGGGCGCCGGGATGAGCAGTTCTTC. This codes for CASSAWGRRDEQFF.

The chain links TRBV9 to TRBJ2-1, with D maybe TRBD2 (6 bases). The CDR3 has 16 residues. CDR1 is SGDLS and CDR2 is YYNGEE in the germline V gene. V dropped 3 bases and J dropped 4 bases, with 17 bases sitting between them. The CDR3 coding sequence is TGTGCCAGCAGCGCTCAGCCCGGGACTCCTTACAATGAGCAGTTCTTC. Amino acid sequence: CASSAQPGTPYNEQFF. Using reference TRBV9 and TRBJ2-1 for the parts outside the CDR3, the full variable domain is DSGVTQTPKHLITATGQRVTLRCSPRSGDLSVYWYQQSLDQGLQFLIQYYNGEERAKGNILERFSAQQFPDLHSELNLSSLELGDSALYFCASSAQPGTPYNEQFFGPGTRLTVL.

The chain has TRBV7-9 and TRBJ2-5; 13 nucleotides match TRBD2. The J segment lost 8 bases and the V segment lost 5 bases, leaving 8 bases of the junction unmatched. This CDR3 has 15 residues. Per germline, CDR1 SEHNR and CDR2 FQNEAQ (reference sequence). CDR3 sequence (DNA): TGTGCCAGCAGCGCGGGACTAGCGGGACCGGTAACCCAGTACTTC. Protein: CASSAGLAGPVTQYF.

The CDR3 coding sequence is TGTGCCAGCAGCCTCAATCCCGGGACTAGCACAGATACGCAGTATTTT. Amino acids: CASSLNPGTSTDTQYF. The gene calls are TRBV9 and TRBJ2-3; TRBD2 might be the D (6 bases). Per the germline V gene, CDR1 is SGDLS and CDR2 is YYNGEE. CDR3 size: 16 residues. With 4 bases removed from V and 0 bases from J, the gap between germline ends came to 15 bases. The full variable domain, completed using reference TRBV9 and TRBJ2-3, is DSGVTQTPKHLITATGQRVTLRCSPRSGDLSVYWYQQSLDQGLQFLIQYYNGEERAKGNILERFSAQQFPDLHSELNLSSLELGDSALYFCASSLNPGTSTDTQYFGPGTRLTVL.

V gene TRBV27 combines with J gene TRBJ1-1, with 10 bases aligning to TRBD1. Unmatched junction bases numbered 8, after V lost 5 bases and J lost 5 bases. This CDR3 contains 15 residues. Germline lookup yields CDR1 MNHEY and CDR2 SMNVEV (reference sequence). CDR3 sequence (DNA): TGTGCCAGCAGTCCACGACAGGGGGCGAGTACTGAAGCTTTCTTT. It yields the protein CASSPRQGASTEAFF.

The chain couples TRBV6-6 to TRBJ2-7; TRBD2 is a possible D gene (5 bases). CDR3 length equals 12 residues. V was trimmed by 6 bases and J by 6 bases, leaving 12 bases between them. Germline assignment: CDR1 MNHNY and CDR2 SVGAGI (reference sequence). CDR3 nucleotide sequence: TGTGCCAGCAGCCAAGCCCGGGGCGAGCAGTACTTC. Residues: CASSQARGEQYF.

The V gene is TRBV28, the J gene TRBJ2-7, with 8 bases identical to TRBD1. CDR3 length: 15 residues. The germline V gene has CDR1 MDHEN and CDR2 SYDVKM. After removal of 2 bases from V and 1 base from J, the junction contained 4 bases not matched to a gene. The CDR3 reads CASSLVRTGSYEQYF. CDR3 sequence (DNA): TGTGCCAGCAGTTTAGTAAGGACAGGGTCCTACGAGCAGTACTTC.

The chain joins TRBV11-3 to TRBJ2-7, with 8 bases lining up with TRBD2. This CDR3 comprises 13 residues. Per the germline V gene, CDR1 is SGHNT and CDR2 is YENEEA. The ends lost 5 bases at V and 6 bases at J; junction bases unmatched: 6. The CDR3 loop reads CASSRGLVGEQYF. CDR3 in DNA: TGTGCCAGCAGCCGGGGACTAGTCGGCGAGCAGTACTTC.

This clone has a single count. This chain uses TRBV9 with TRBJ1-2, with TRBD1 identical over 7 bases. The trim removed 4 bases at V and 2 bases at J, leaving 8 bases unmatched. Per the germline V gene, CDR1 is SGDLS and CDR2 is YYNGEE. This CDR3 is built from 15 residues. CDR3 residues: CASSSSGTVNYGYTF. CDR3 sequence (DNA): TGTGCCAGCAGCTCTTCCGGGACAGTGAACTATGGCTACACCTTC.

This clone was recorded only once. This rearrangement joins TRBV7-8 to TRBJ2-1; 7 bases fit TRBD1. V trimming: 5 bases; J trimming: 7 bases; junction bases outside the gene matches: 5. Germline V gives CDR1 SGHVS, CDR2 FQNEAQ. This CDR3 contains 13 residues. The CDR3: CASSPGTVNEQFF. The CDR3 DNA sequence: TGTGCCAGCAGCCCCGGGACAGTGAATGAGCAGTTCTTC.

V gene TRBV30 combines with J gene TRBJ2-2, with TRBD2 matching 10 bases. Germline V CDR1 and CDR2: GTSNPN, SVGIG (reference sequence). This CDR3 is 14 amino acids long. V lost 7 bases to trimming and J lost 1 base; unmatched junction nucleotides: 3. CDR3 DNA: TGTGCCTCACTAGCGGGGAAGAACACCGGGGAGCTGTTTTTT. Translating it yields CASLAGKNTGELFF.

The V call is TRBV2, the J call TRBJ2-7; D remains ambiguous. The CDR3 contains 13 residues. Germline V lookup: CDR1 SNHLY, CDR2 FYNNEI. Trimming cost V 8 bases and J 0 bases, with 11 bases left between them. CDR3 sequence: CASSVDTSYEQYF. In nucleotides, the CDR3 is TGTGCCAGCTCGGTTGATACCTCCTACGAGCAGTACTTC.

V and J are TRBV19 and TRBJ2-4; 7 bases are shared with TRBD1. Germline values: CDR1 LNHDA, CDR2 SQIVND (reference sequence). This CDR3 comprises 11 residues. CDR3 nucleotide sequence: TGTGCTACGGGACAGCCAAACATTCAGTACTTC. Its translation is CATGQPNIQYF.

V is TRBV9 and J is TRBJ2-7; 7 nucleotides line up with TRBD2. CDR1 is SGDLS and CDR2 is YYNGEE in the germline V gene. The V gene end was trimmed by 2 bases and the J gene end by 7 bases; junction bases not matched to a gene: 6. CDR3 length: 13 amino acids. CDR3 residues: CASSVGGVGEQYF. CDR3 bases: TGTGCCAGCAGCGTGGGGGGGGTCGGAGAGCAGTACTTC.

The genes are TRBV11-2 and TRBJ1-1, with unresolved D. The CDR3 is 13 amino acids. Trimming stripped 1 base from V and 5 bases from J, with 8 bases between. Looked up from germline, CDR1 is SGHAT and CDR2 is FQNNGV. The CDR3 is CASSLVETTEAFF. The DNA for the CDR3 is TGTGCCAGCAGCTTAGTCGAGACAACTGAAGCTTTCTTT.

J is TRBJ2-1 and V is TRBV9, with 10 bases fitting TRBD2. CDR1 is SGDLS and CDR2 is YYNGEE in the germline V gene. The CDR3 consists of 15 residues. V lost 2 bases to trimming and J lost 9 bases; unmatched junction nucleotides: 8. For the CDR3, the DNA is TGTGCCAGCAGCGTTATAGCGGGAGGAGAGTCTGAGCAGTTCTTC. Its translation: CASSVIAGGESEQFF.